This T cell receptor beta chain originates from a study of spatial heterogeneity in lung cancer (dated by TCRdb to about 2019). Some background on the complete study: More beta-chain than alpha-chain transcripts were consistently detected, likely reflecting higher beta-chain transcript abundance. The study linked features of the TCR repertoire to counts of nonsynonymous mutations, which were determined by whole-exome sequencing of tumor tissue. In the raw uncorrected reads, each unique combination of TCR and UMI appeared more than ten times on average. At surgery, fewer than 250 tumor regions, 61 to 75 matched nontumor lung samples and 56 PBMC samples were TCR-sequenced for both alpha and beta chains. In non-small cell lung cancer, the study quantitatively compared TCR alpha and beta repertoires across several tumor regions, matched nontumor lung, and blood. Findings and caveats that apply to the study as a whole: Ubiquitous expanded tumor TCRs were found in blood more often at tumor resection than at routine follow-up. Additional single-cell paired TCR alpha and beta sequencing was considered necessary to confirm, at a functional level, the hypothesis that regional TCRs recognize regional mutations.

The CDR3 holds 15 amino acids from the cysteine to the phenylalanine. Here the CDR3 DNA is all that survives: 45 bases in frame from base 1. The germline V gene gives CDR1 as SGHTA and CDR2 as FQGNSA. Trimming removed 3 bases from V and 1 base from J, leaving 12 bases between the germline ends. The sample's time point label, in plain terms: sample taken at primary tumor resection. Donors were approximately 72 patients with early-stage, untreated non-small cell lung cancer from the lung TRACERx cohort. For TCR sequencing, whole RNA was extracted from tumor and nontumor lung tissue, or from cryopreserved PBMC samples, and no cell sorting was done. Only patients for whom sufficient RNA was available from at least two tumor regions were selected for TCR sequencing. The library was generated by 5' RACE. The sequencer was a NextSeq 500. In the TCR library protocol, a unique molecular identifier was attached to each TCR cDNA molecule so that PCR and sequencing errors could be corrected. Regarding the original processing steps: Decombinator tools were used for TCR identification, UMI-based error correction and CDR3 extraction. Expanded TCRs were defined as those above a frequency of 2 per 1,000, corresponding to the top 1% of the tumor frequency distribution. Renyi diversity was calculated using the R vegan package after each repertoire was subsampled 100 times to 5,000 TCRs. CDR3 similarity networks were built from amino acid triplet string-kernel similarity, with CDR3s being connected when pairwise similarity was above 0.82. TCRdb's own reprocessing of the public reads used fastp at Q25 and MiXCR and kept productive beta chains. Entries that share a CDR3 protein sequence are merged under the most common genes and DNA. The V and J calls come from TCRdb's annotation, not from the publication. Here the sample has about 38,000 distinct CDR3 sequences; less than 6.5% occur a single time. The ten largest clones capture approximately 24% of the sample.

This clonotype was found many times. It lacks a known antigen. Qualities for individual bases were not recorded, and no much larger clone is one base off. The TCR was taken from a female donor with early-stage non-small cell lung cancer. The starting material was PBMCs, obtained at surgery. The chain is assembled from TRBV7-2 and TRBJ1-1; the D gene remains uncertain. The CDR3 loop reads CASSFGPGGNTEAFF. The DNA is as follows: TGTGCCAGCAGCTTTGGGCCGGGAGGGAACACTGAAGCTTTCTTT.